These 31 T cell receptor beta chains share one sample of origin, sequenced in a study of CD8+ T cells in alopecia areata. Following RNA extraction, reverse transcription yielded cDNA that acted as the sequencing template. The table came from immunoSEQ multiplex PCR; TCRdb's copy has only in-frame clones and leaves some out. This sample has 110,000 to 150,000 clones, with about 60% found just once. Sequencing was performed on CD4+ T cells sorted from blood, taken at week 0. The receptors stem from a human donor with alopecia areata.

This chain uses TRBV29-1 with TRBJ1-4, with D hard to call. CDR3 length equals 15 residues. Per the germline V gene, CDR1 is SQVTM and CDR2 is ANQGSEA. V was clipped by 4 bases and J by 5 bases, with 17 bases between them. CDR3 nucleotide sequence: TGCAGCGTTGCCCAGGACGGGATATTCAATGAAAAACTGTTTTTT. Translating it yields CSVAQDGIFNEKLFF.

The V gene is TRBV6-1, the J gene TRBJ1-1; the D gene is possibly TRBD1 (5 bases). CDR1 MNHNS and CDR2 SASEGT come from the germline V gene. V lost 3 bases, J lost 6 bases, and 14 bases lay in between. CDR3 length: 14 residues. CDR3 in DNA: TGTGCCAGCAGTGACCGGGGGAAAATCCCTGAAGCTTTCTTT. It translates to CASSDRGKIPEAFF.

This clone was picked up a small number of times. This chain joins TRBV7-2 and TRBJ2-2; D might be TRBD1 or TRBD2, each matching 5 bases. The V gene lost 2 bases and the J gene lost 4 bases, with 11 bases spanning the gap. Germline V CDR1 and CDR2: SGHTA, FQGNSA. This CDR3 has 15 amino acids. The CDR3 sequence is CASSLRGAGTGELFF. CDR3 DNA: TGTGCCAGCAGCTTAAGAGGGGCGGGCACCGGGGAGCTGTTTTTT.

The V gene is TRBV7-9, the J gene TRBJ1-1; possible D gene TRBD1, 6 bases. The ends were cut back, 4 bases at V and 0 bases at J, with 12 bases in the middle. This CDR3 region has 15 residues. Germline loops: CDR1 SEHNR, CDR2 FQNEAQ (reference sequence). This CDR3 is CASSSTGTLNTEAFF. CDR3 sequence (DNA): TGTGCCAGCAGCTCTACAGGGACCCTGAACACTGAAGCTTTCTTT.

The rearrangement links TRBV5-1 to TRBJ1-2; possible D gene TRBD1, 5 bases. V lost 6 bases to trimming and J lost 3 bases, with 21 bases between them. The CDR3 has 16 amino acids. In germline, CDR1 is SGHRS, CDR2 YFSETQ. DNA of the CDR3: TGCGCCAGCATAGGGGTCTTCACAGTGATTCACTATGGCTACACCTTC. Translating it yields CASIGVFTVIHYGYTF.

The chain has TRBV5-1 and TRBJ1-1; weak D call: TRBD1 (6 bases). CDR3 length equals 14 residues. V lost 7 bases, J lost 1 base, and 14 bases lay in between. Germline CDR1 SGHRS, CDR2 YFSETQ. The DNA of the CDR3 is TGCGCCAGCGGTCAAACAGGGTCGAACACTGAAGCTTTCTTT. Translating it yields CASGQTGSNTEAFF. Supplemented by reference TRBV5-1 and TRBJ1-1, the full variable domain reads KAGVTQTPRYLIKTRGQQVTLSCSPISGHRSVSWYQQTPGQGLQFLFEYFSETQRNKGNFPGRFSGRQFSNSRSEMNVSTLELGDSALYLCASGQTGSNTEAFFGQGTRLTVV.

This clone was detected once. The chain combines TRBV23-1 with TRBJ1-6, with D possibly TRBD1 on 5 matching bases. TRBV23-1 is reported as an ORF; its role is uncertain. The germline V and J ends were trimmed by 4 bases and 7 bases, with 11 bases remaining between them. The CDR3 spans 14 residues. The CDR3 reads CASSPLGLNSPLHF. The CDR3 DNA sequence: TGCGCCAGCAGTCCCCTGGGACTAAATTCACCCCTCCACTTT.

This chain uses TRBV6-6 with TRBJ1-2; D not certain. Per germline, CDR1 MNHNY and CDR2 SVGAGI (reference sequence). The CDR3 runs 13 residues. V shed 8 bases and J shed 4 bases, with 14 bases lying between them. The CDR3: CASYRGGAYGYTF. CDR3 coding DNA: TGTGCCAGCTACAGAGGAGGAGCCTATGGCTACACCTTC.

In this sample, this clone turned up a few times. The chain carries TRBV7-9 and TRBJ2-7; D not certain. V lost 4 bases, J lost 6 bases, and 7 bases lay in between. Germline V gene lookup returns CDR1 SEHNR and CDR2 FQNEAQ (reference sequence). This CDR3 has 11 amino acids. The CDR3 nucleotides read TGTGCCAGCAGCTCGGGTTTCGAGCAGTACTTC. It is translated as CASSSGFEQYF.

Regarding this clone: Compared with germline, one end of the junction differs, possibly owing to a read error. The genes are TRBV10-3 and TRBJ2-2; D gene uncertain. CDR1 is ENHRY, CDR2 SYGVKD, per germline. This CDR3 is 12 amino acids long. The CDR3 region is CAISLNTGELFF. In DNA, the CDR3 is TGTGCCATCAGTTTGAACACCGGAGAGCTGTTTTTT.

This clone turned up a few times. CDR3 sequence reads: CASSSDRLNSPLHF. CDR3 coding DNA: TGTGCCAGCAGCTCCGACAGACTAAATTCACCCCTCCACTTT. The chain carries TRBV7-9 and TRBJ1-6; perhaps TRBD1 as D (5 bases). Germline CDR1 is SEHNR and CDR2 is FQNEAQ (reference sequence). Deletions cut 4 bases from V and 7 bases from J, with 11 bases between. This CDR3 contains 14 residues.

The rearrangement uses TRBV7-2 and TRBJ2-7, with D unclear. Germline assignment: CDR1 SGHTA and CDR2 FQGNSA. The CDR3 loop spans 13 amino acids. Trimming shortened V by 4 bases and J by 0 bases, and 7 bases separated the two germline ends. The CDR3 DNA reads as TGTGCCAGCAGCTCTCGAAGCTCCTACGAGCAGTACTTC. Its protein is CASSSRSSYEQYF.

This chain joins TRBV6-5 and TRBJ1-5; D uncertain. This CDR3 region has 14 residues. From germline, CDR1 is MNHEY and CDR2 SVGAGI. The V end lost 5 bases, the J end lost 3 bases, and 11 bases lay between the germline ends. The CDR3 region is CASSLLAYNQPQHF. The CDR3 nucleotides read TGTGCCAGCAGTCTTCTGGCCTACAATCAGCCCCAGCATTTT.

V usage is TRBV11-2 and J usage is TRBJ1-5, with TRBD1 identical over 7 bases. Germline V gene data show CDR1 as SGHAT and CDR2 as FQNNGV. Germline trimming cut 1 base from V and 1 base from J; bases unmatched to any gene: 1. The CDR3 covers 15 residues. CDR3 sequence: CASSLAGQSNQPQHF. In DNA, the CDR3 is TGTGCCAGCAGCTTAGCGGGACAGAGCAATCAGCCCCAGCATTTT.

For the CDR3, the DNA is TGTGCCTGGAGTCAGGGGGACATTCAGTACTTC. It codes for CAWSQGDIQYF. The chain uses TRBV30 and TRBJ2-4; TRBD1 matches 7 bases. The V and J ends lost 2 bases and 8 bases, in that order; junction bases with no gene match: 0. The CDR3 totals 11 residues. Germline V gives CDR1 GTSNPN, CDR2 SVGIG (reference sequence).

The rearrangement uses TRBV29-1 and TRBJ1-1; D not certain. The CDR3 loop spans 10 amino acids. The germline V and J ends were trimmed by 3 bases and 11 bases, with 10 bases remaining between them. Looked up from germline, CDR1 is SQVTM and CDR2 is ANQGSEA. The CDR3 is CSVDREDAFF. CDR3 sequence (DNA): TGCAGCGTTGATAGGGAGGATGCTTTCTTT. The full variable domain, in which reference TRBV29-1 and TRBJ1-1 provide the parts outside the CDR3, is SAVISQKPSRDICQRGTSLTIQCQVDSQVTMMFWYRQQPGQSLTLIATANQGSEATYESGFVIDKFPISRPNLTFSTLTVSNMSPEDSSIYLCSVDREDAFFGQGTRLTVV.

The rearrangement links TRBV5-4 to TRBJ2-5; 9 bases are a match to TRBD2. There are 15 residues in the CDR3. The V gene's germline CDR1 is SGHNT and CDR2 YYREEE (reference sequence). V was pared by 1 base and J by 4 bases, with 5 bases of the junction left unmatched. The CDR3 coding sequence is TGTGCCAGCAGCTTGATGGCGGGGGGGGGAGAGACCCAGTACTTC. This translates into CASSLMAGGGETQYF.

V and J are TRBV7-2 and TRBJ2-7; D could derive from TRBD1 or TRBD2 (6 bases each). CDR3 length: 11 residues. CDR1 and CDR2 from the germline V gene are SGHTA and FQGNSA. The germline V and J ends were trimmed by 8 bases and 5 bases, with 10 bases remaining between them. The CDR3 region is CASGGLNEQYF. The DNA for the CDR3 is TGTGCCAGCGGGGGGCTTAACGAGCAGTACTTC.

The V gene is TRBV6-6, the J gene TRBJ2-7; 7 positions match TRBD1. There are 16 residues in the CDR3. V lost 2 bases, J lost 4 bases, and 11 bases stayed unmatched. Germline CDR1 is MNHNY and CDR2 is SVGAGI (reference sequence). CDR3 nucleotide sequence: TGTGCCAGCAGTTACGCTAATGCAGGGGGAGTATACGAGCAGTACTTC. It encodes CASSYANAGGVYEQYF.

The chain couples TRBV18 to TRBJ2-1, with D possibly matching TRBD1 (6 bases). The V gene's germline CDR1 is KGHSH and CDR2 LQKENI. Trimming took 3 bases from V and 8 from J, leaving 11 bases between them. This CDR3 contains 13 residues. CDR3 protein: CASSPSGVDEQFF. DNA for the CDR3: TGTGCCAGCTCACCGTCAGGGGTAGATGAGCAGTTCTTC.

V usage is TRBV7-2 and J usage is TRBJ2-7; D ambiguous. Germline V gives CDR1 SGHTA, CDR2 FQGNSA. The CDR3 is made up of 12 amino acids. The V end was cut by 5 bases, the J end by 3 bases, with 8 bases between. This CDR3 is CASSRPGYEQYF. CDR3 sequence (DNA): TGTGCCAGCAGCCGACCGGGCTACGAGCAGTACTTC.

The rearrangement uses TRBV5-6 and TRBJ1-2; maybe TRBD1 (5 bases). CDR3 length: 13 residues. V was shortened by 1 base and J by 9 bases, with 13 bases between the two germline ends. Germline CDR1 reads SGHDT; CDR2 reads YYEEEE. The CDR3 reads CASSLRAGRSYTF. The CDR3 DNA sequence: TGTGCCAGCAGCTTGAGGGCAGGGAGGAGCTACACCTTC.

The chain has TRBV4-3 and TRBJ1-5, with D hard to call. The CDR3 has 15 residues. Deletions cut 3 bases from V and 4 bases from J, with 13 bases between. Per germline, CDR1 LGHNA and CDR2 YSLEER. CDR3 in amino acids: CASSQQTDSNQPQHF. The CDR3 nucleotides are TGCGCCAGCAGCCAGCAGACTGATTCTAATCAGCCCCAGCATTTT.

The J gene is TRBJ2-5, the V gene TRBV29-1, with D possibly being TRBD2 (7 bases). With 7 bases removed from V and 4 bases from J, the gap between germline ends came to 13 bases. The CDR3 extends over 12 amino acids. Germline V gene sequence: CDR1 SQVTM, CDR2 ANQGSEA. The CDR3: CSAQGGLETQYF. CDR3 DNA sequence: TGCAGCGCACAGGGAGGGCTAGAGACCCAGTACTTC.

The chain uses TRBV4-2 and TRBJ2-2; 7 bases map to TRBD2. V dropped 0 bases and J dropped 5; count of bases not matched to a gene: 6. Germline-derived CDR1 and CDR2 are LGHNA and YNFKEQ. The length of the CDR3 is 16 residues. The CDR3 loop is CASSQDWRGWTGELFF. CDR3 coding DNA: TGTGCCAGCAGCCAAGATTGGCGGGGGTGGACCGGGGAGCTGTTTTTT.

The chain joins TRBV4-3 to TRBJ2-1; 9 nucleotides align to TRBD2. Germline CDR1 LGHNA, CDR2 YSLEER. The CDR3 sequence is 16 residues long. Unmatched junction bases numbered 8, after V lost 1 base and J lost 7 bases. The CDR3 reads CASSQVASGVMNEQFF. CDR3 nucleotide sequence: TGCGCCAGCAGCCAAGTAGCTAGCGGGGTGATGAATGAGCAGTTCTTC.

The chain recombines TRBV30 with TRBJ1-2; unclear D gene. The germline gives CDR1 GTSNPN, CDR2 SVGIG (reference sequence). The CDR3 extends over 12 amino acids. With 0 bases removed from V and 10 bases from J, the gap between germline ends came to 12 bases. The CDR3 here is CAWSVLGTVYTF. The CDR3 DNA sequence: TGTGCCTGGAGTGTACTAGGAACAGTCTACACCTTC.

V usage is TRBV25-1 and J usage is TRBJ2-3; D remains ambiguous. Trimming removed 9 bases at V and 1 base at J, with 11 bases between. CDR1 and CDR2 (germline): MGHDK, SYGVNS. This CDR3 has 13 residues. In nucleotides, the CDR3 is TGTGCCAGTCGGGCTTCGGGCACAGATACGCAGTATTTT. It encodes CASRASGTDTQYF.

The chain has TRBV7-9 and TRBJ1-1; TRBD1 is a possible D gene (5 bases). The CDR3 sequence is 13 residues long. Germline V gene sequence: CDR1 SEHNR, CDR2 FQNEAQ (reference sequence). V dropped 1 base and J dropped 4 bases, with 7 bases sitting between them. CDR3 bases: TGTGCCAGCAGCTTAGTGCAGGGCACTGAAGCTTTCTTT. Translating it yields CASSLVQGTEAFF.

As concerns this clone: Other DNA sequences in the sample encode the same CDR3. This CDR3 reads CAWSVQGNTEAFF. CDR3 nucleotide sequence: TGTGCCTGGAGTGTACAGGGTAACACTGAAGCTTTCTTT. The gene calls are TRBV30 and TRBJ1-1; D possibly corresponds to TRBD1 (6 bases). Per the germline V gene, CDR1 is GTSNPN and CDR2 is SVGIG (reference sequence). V shed 0 bases and J shed 2 bases, with 7 bases lying between them. The CDR3 has 13 amino acids.

The rearrangement uses TRBV9 and TRBJ2-3; D not resolved. Germline V gene sequence: CDR1 SGDLS, CDR2 YYNGEE. The V gene lost 0 bases and the J gene lost 0 bases, with 11 bases spanning the gap. This CDR3 contains 16 residues. This CDR3 reads CASSVDPVRSTDTQYF. DNA for the CDR3: TGTGCCAGCAGCGTAGATCCAGTGAGAAGCACAGATACGCAGTATTTT.